This TCR beta chain was profiled in a study of beta chain features in type 1 diabetes. Study-level points and caveats: Type 1 diabetes patients showed a moderate but significant shortening of TCRB CDR3s in all four CD4+ subsets. Fewer junction insertions and more nucleotide deletions appeared in type 1 diabetes patients.

Sequenced material consisted of expressed TCRB transcripts (all of the isolated RNA was reverse transcribed). Libraries were prepared by immunoSEQ multiplex PCR; TCRdb keeps only in-frame clonotypes and omits some of them. The sample shows about 660,000 clones, over 11% of them seen only once. Germline CDR1 SQVTM, CDR2 ANQGSEA. V lost 6 bases, J lost 1 base, and 6 bases stayed unmatched. The CDR3 contains 16 residues. A word on this clone: Its antigen remains unidentified.

A CD45RO/CCR7/CD25/CD127/CD95/CD27 panel sorted naive, central memory, regulatory and stem cell-like memory CD4+ cells. Sequencing input: naive CD4+ T cells from blood. The TCR comes from a man between 18 and 29 years old with type 1 diabetes. V usage is TRBV29-1 and J usage is TRBJ2-6, with 10 bases lining up with TRBD1. Here the CDR3 reads CSVWDRGSSGANVLTF. In DNA form, the CDR3 reads TGCAGCGTCTGGGACAGGGGAAGTTCTGGGGCCAACGTCCTGACTTTC.